This T cell receptor beta chain came from a study of CD8 T cells in Susac syndrome. The patients who served as multiple sclerosis controls were treatment-naive and had stable or active relapsing-remitting disease that fulfilled the revised McDonald criteria. CDR3 length: 16 residues. The germline V gene has CDR1 SGHVS and CDR2 FQNEAQ. V shed 2 bases, J shed 1 base, and the junction held 6 bases outside the gene matches. RNA was extracted with the RNeasy kit, and a quantity of about 0.5 to 1 ug was reverse transcribed using random hexamers. Coverage of TCR beta CDR3 amplification by immunoSEQ multiplex PCR extended to 54 Vbeta and 13 Jbeta. TCRdb independently ran MiXCR on the immunoSEQ multiplex PCR reads; one entry per CDR3 protein. The data hold approximately 71,000 distinct CDR3 sequences, with 95% to 96% observed a single time.

The sequenced sample consisted of CD4+ T cells from PBMCs. The sequence was obtained from a human donor with multiple sclerosis. The V gene is TRBV7-8, the J gene TRBJ2-5; 8 nucleotides line up with TRBD2. CDR3 DNA sequence: TGTGCCAGCAGCTTACTTCGCGGGGGGATCCAAGAGACCCAGTACTTC. Protein sequence: CASSLLRGGIQETQYF.